The 12 T cell receptor beta chains below were found in one sample sequenced in a study of T cell responses to AZD1222 COVID-19 vaccine. Libraries were prepared by immunoSEQ multiplex PCR; TCRdb keeps only in-frame clonotypes and omits some of them. The sample includes under 150,000 clones, 92% seen only once; the top ten take 9.3%. The sample was peripheral blood, taken 28 days after the second AZD1222 dose. The receptors were sampled from an adult who received the AZD1222 COVID-19 vaccine.

The V and J genes are TRBV24-1 and TRBJ1-2, with TRBD1 as a possible D gene (5 bases). Germline values: CDR1 KGHDR, CDR2 SFDVKD. CDR3 size: 14 residues. The V gene lost 1 base and the J gene lost 4 bases, with 9 bases spanning the gap. The CDR3 sequence: CATSDFDRFYGYTF. In nucleotides, the CDR3 is TGTGCCACCAGTGATTTTGACAGATTCTATGGCTACACCTTC.

V usage is TRBV7-8 and J usage is TRBJ1-2; a possible D gene is TRBD1 (6 bases). The CDR3 covers 15 residues. Germline V gene data show CDR1 as SGHVS and CDR2 as FQNEAQ. Trimming cost V 1 base and J 5 bases, with 14 bases left between them. DNA for the CDR3: TGTGCCAGCAGCTTAGACCCCGGGACACCTTATGGCTACACCTTC. This gives the protein CASSLDPGTPYGYTF.

The chain employs TRBV3-1 (or the pseudogene TRBV3-2) and TRBJ2-3; D is perhaps TRBD2 (6 bases). The CDR3 covers 15 residues. Germline loops: CDR1 LGHDT, CDR2 YNNKEL (reference sequence). The V end was cut by 4 bases, the J end by 2 bases, with 13 bases between. The CDR3: CASSLSSALTDTQYF. CDR3 in DNA: TGTGCCAGCAGCCTCTCTAGCGCCCTCACAGATACGCAGTATTTT.

V is TRBV20-1 and J is TRBJ2-2; D remains unclear. The CDR3 runs to 11 residues. V lost 3 bases and J 5 bases, leaving 4 bases between the germline ends. Germline lookup yields CDR1 DFQATT and CDR2 SNEGSKA (reference sequence). The CDR3 nucleotides read TGCAGTGCTAGGGTTACCGGGGAGCTGTTTTTT. This sequence encodes CSARVTGELFF.

The chain recombines TRBV9 with TRBJ1-5, with D perhaps matching TRBD1 (6 bases). Germline-derived CDR1 and CDR2 are SGDLS and YYNGEE. Trimming left V 4 bases short and J 5 bases short, with 16 bases between. The CDR3 sequence is 15 residues long. The CDR3 loop reads CASSLGGDVDQPQHF. CDR3 sequence (DNA): TGTGCCAGCAGCTTAGGGGGAGATGTGGATCAGCCCCAGCATTTT.

V is TRBV29-1 and J is TRBJ2-7; weak D call: TRBD2 (5 bases). Per the germline V gene, CDR1 is SQVTM and CDR2 is ANQGSEA. Trimming took off 4 bases at V and 2 bases at J, with 15 bases between the two ends. The CDR3 covers 14 residues. CDR3 bases: TGCAGCGTTGTAACCGCGGGTGGGGCCTACGAGCAGTACTTC. It codes for CSVVTAGGAYEQYF.

This chain connects TRBV3-1 (or the pseudogene TRBV3-2) to TRBJ1-6; weak D call: TRBD1 (5 bases). CDR3 length: 14 amino acids. V was cut by 4 bases and J by 7 bases, with 11 bases left in between. Germline V gene sequence: CDR1 LGHDT, CDR2 YNNKEL (reference sequence). CDR3 nucleotide sequence: TGTGCCAGCAGCCGGGACTCGGGAAATTCACCCCTCCACTTT. Translation: CASSRDSGNSPLHF.

The gene calls are TRBV27 and TRBJ2-1, with TRBD2 matching over 9 bases. The germline CDR1 and CDR2 sequences are MNHEY and SMNVEV (reference sequence). Trimming at V came to 2 bases and at J to 8 bases, leaving 4 bases not matched to a gene. The CDR3 has 14 amino acids. CDR3 sequence (DNA): TGTGCCAGCAGTTTAGCGGGAGGGTGGGATGAGCAGTTCTTC. Protein product: CASSLAGGWDEQFF.

This chain joins TRBV19 and TRBJ1-4, with TRBD1 as a possible D gene (6 bases). Trimming took off 7 bases at V and 0 bases at J, with 15 bases between the two ends. The germline gives CDR1 LNHDA, CDR2 SQIVND (reference sequence). The CDR3 loop spans 16 amino acids. CDR3 coding DNA: TGTGCCAGTACCCCGACAGGACGGGCAACTAATGAAAAACTGTTTTTT. Translation gives CASTPTGRATNEKLFF.

J is TRBJ1-2 and V is TRBV10-3; possible D gene TRBD1, 5 bases. Trimming left V 1 base short and J 8 bases short, with 17 bases between. Germline assignment: CDR1 ENHRY and CDR2 SYGVKD. The CDR3 totals 15 residues. CDR3 sequence reads: CAISEWGREGKGYTF. The CDR3 DNA is TGTGCCATCAGTGAGTGGGGCAGGGAAGGAAAAGGCTACACCTTC.

This clone came up once. Other nucleotide sequences from this sample produce the same CDR3. The chain combines TRBV6-1 with TRBJ2-1; 11 bases align to TRBD2. This CDR3 is built from 15 residues. V shed 2 bases, J shed 3 bases, and the junction held 0 bases outside the gene matches. Germline V gene lookup returns CDR1 MNHNS and CDR2 SASEGT. The CDR3 loop is CASSELAGGYNEQFF. The CDR3 nucleotides read TGTGCCAGCAGTGAACTAGCGGGGGGCTACAATGAGCAGTTCTTC.

The chain uses TRBV20-1 and TRBJ2-1; D is uncertain. CDR3 length: 10 residues. CDR1 and CDR2 (germline): DFQATT, SNEGSKA (reference sequence). V was pared by 7 bases and J by 4 bases, with 5 bases between. This CDR3 reads CSVVYNEQFF. In nucleotides, the CDR3 is TGCAGTGTTGTTTACAATGAGCAGTTCTTC.